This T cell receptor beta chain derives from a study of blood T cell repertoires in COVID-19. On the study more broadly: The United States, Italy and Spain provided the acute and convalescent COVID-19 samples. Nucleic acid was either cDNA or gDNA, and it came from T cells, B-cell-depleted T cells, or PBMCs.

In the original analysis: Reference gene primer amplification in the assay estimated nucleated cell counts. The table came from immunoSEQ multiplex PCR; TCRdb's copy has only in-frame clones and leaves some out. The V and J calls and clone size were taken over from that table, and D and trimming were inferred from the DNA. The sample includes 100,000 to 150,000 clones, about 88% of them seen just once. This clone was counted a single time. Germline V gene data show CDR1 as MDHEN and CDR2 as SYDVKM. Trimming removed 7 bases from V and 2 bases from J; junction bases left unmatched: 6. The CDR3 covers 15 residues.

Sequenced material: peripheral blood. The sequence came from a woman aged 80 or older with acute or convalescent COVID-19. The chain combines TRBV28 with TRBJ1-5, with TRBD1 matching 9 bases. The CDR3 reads CASTGTGLRNQPQHF. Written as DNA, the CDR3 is TGTGCCAGCACCGGGACAGGGCTACGCAATCAGCCCCAGCATTTT. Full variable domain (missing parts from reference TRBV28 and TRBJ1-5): DVKVTQSSRYLVKRTGEKVFLECVQDMDHENMFWYRQDPGLGLRLIYFSYDVKMKEKGDIPEGYSVSREKKERFSLILESASTNQTSMYLCASTGTGLRNQPQHFGDGTRLSIL.